A selection of T cell receptor beta chains follows, all from one sample in a study of vaccination effects on CD4 cells after COVID-19. TCRdb keeps only in-frame clones here, not all; method: immunoSEQ multiplex PCR. The data contain 11,000 to 15,000 clones, roughly 80% of them singletons. Their specific antigens are unknown. The starting material was CD4+ T cells from PBMCs cultured with SARS-CoV-2 spike peptides, obtained after COVID-19 vaccination. The receptors here all came from a human donor who had a prior SARS-CoV-2 infection. CDR3s include the opening cysteine and the closing phenylalanine or tryptophan. The D gene is left open where the match is weak. Size values are once, few and many counts, or a class for expanded clones, and some rows have none.

V gene: TRBV10-3
clone size: NA
D gene: NA
J gene: TRBJ1-2
CDR3 protein: CAIRDGGLGGYGYTF
CDR3 DNA: TGTGCCATCAGGGATGGGGGCCTAGGGGGATATGGCTACACCTTC

V gene: TRBV15
clone size: NA
D gene: NA
J gene: TRBJ2-2
CDR3 protein: CATSPGLNTGELFF
CDR3 DNA: TGTGCCACCAGCCCGGGGCTGAACACCGGGGAGCTGTTTTTT

V gene: TRBV12-3/TRBV12-4
clone size: NA
D gene: NA
J gene: TRBJ1-5
CDR3 protein: CASSQRPHQPQHF
CDR3 DNA: TGTGCCAGCAGTCAAAGGCCACATCAGCCCCAGCATTTT

V gene: TRBV6-6
clone size: NA
D gene: NA
J gene: TRBJ2-1
CDR3 protein: CASKGVGAEQFF
CDR3 DNA: TGTGCCAGCAAGGGGGTGGGGGCTGAGCAGTTCTTC

V gene: TRBV11-3
clone size: NA
D gene: NA
J gene: TRBJ1-1
CDR3 protein: CASSSDGGHTEAFF
CDR3 DNA: TGTGCCAGCAGCTCGGACGGTGGCCACACTGAAGCTTTCTTT

V gene: TRBV5-1
clone size: NA
D gene: TRBD2
J gene: TRBJ2-1
CDR3 protein: CASSFKRLAGGDINEQFF
CDR3 DNA: TGCGCCAGCAGCTTTAAAAGACTAGCGGGAGGGGATATTAATGAGCAGTTCTTC

V gene: TRBV7-8
clone size: once
D gene: NA
J gene: TRBJ2-1
CDR3 protein: CASSLDASPGSNEQFF
CDR3 DNA: TGTGCCAGCAGCTTAGATGCTAGCCCAGGGTCCAATGAGCAGTTCTTC

V gene: TRBV7-8
clone size: NA
D gene: NA
J gene: TRBJ1-2
CDR3 protein: CASSLERGYGYTF
CDR3 DNA: TGTGCCAGCAGCTTAGAACGAGGGTATGGCTACACCTTC

V gene: TRBV25-1
clone size: few
D gene: NA
J gene: TRBJ2-7
CDR3 protein: CASSVGGGASYEQYF
CDR3 DNA: TGTGCCAGCAGTGTGGGAGGGGGCGCTTCCTACGAGCAGTACTTC

V gene: TRBV7-9
clone size: NA
D gene: NA
J gene: TRBJ1-6
CDR3 protein: CASSSQTARDSPLHF
CDR3 DNA: TGTGCCAGCAGCTCGCAGACAGCCCGGGATTCACCCCTCCACTTT

V gene: TRBV5-1
clone size: NA
D gene: TRBD1
J gene: TRBJ1-6
CDR3 protein: CASSAGTGAYLVNSPLHF
CDR3 DNA: TGCGCCAGCAGTGCCGGGACAGGGGCTTACTTAGTTAATTCACCCCTCCACTTT

V gene: TRBV3-1/TRBV3-2
clone size: NA
D gene: TRBD2
J gene: TRBJ2-7
CDR3 protein: CASSLRAGGPLEQYF
CDR3 DNA: TGTGCCAGCAGCCTCAGAGCGGGAGGGCCCCTCGAGCAGTACTTC

V gene: TRBV28
clone size: NA
D gene: NA
J gene: TRBJ1-2
CDR3 protein: CASRLRGYNYGYTF
CDR3 DNA: TGTGCCAGCAGATTAAGGGGGTATAACTATGGCTACACCTTC

V gene: TRBV3-1/TRBV3-2
clone size: NA
D gene: TRBD2
J gene: TRBJ2-3
CDR3 protein: CASSPERTSGRAGLSQGTQYF
CDR3 DNA: TGTGCCAGCAGCCCCGAGAGGACTAGCGGGAGGGCCGGGTTGTCACAGGGTACGCAGTATTTT

V gene: TRBV6-5
clone size: NA
D gene: NA
J gene: TRBJ1-5
CDR3 protein: CASSSRAPDVNQPQHF
CDR3 DNA: TGTGCCAGCAGTTCCAGGGCTCCCGATGTCAATCAGCCCCAGCATTTT

V gene: TRBV6-5
clone size: NA
D gene: TRBD1
J gene: TRBJ1-6
CDR3 protein: CASNVRTGNSPLHF
CDR3 DNA: TGTGCCAGCAATGTACGGACAGGAAATTCACCCCTCCACTTT

V gene: TRBV5-5
clone size: few
D gene: NA
J gene: TRBJ2-2
CDR3 protein: CASSLVASWDTGELFF
CDR3 DNA: TGTGCCAGCAGCTTGGTGGCTAGCTGGGACACCGGGGAGCTGTTTTTT

V gene: TRBV2
clone size: NA
D gene: NA
J gene: TRBJ1-3
CDR3 protein: CASSVGRGAGNTIYF
CDR3 DNA: TGTGCCAGCAGCGTAGGCCGCGGGGCTGGAAACACCATATATTTT

V gene: TRBV6-5
clone size: NA
D gene: TRBD2
J gene: TRBJ2-1
CDR3 protein: CASSLAGGPYNEQFF
CDR3 DNA: TGTGCCAGCAGTTTAGCGGGAGGGCCCTACAATGAGCAGTTCTTC

V gene: TRBV6-2/TRBV6-3
clone size: NA
D gene: NA
J gene: TRBJ1-6
CDR3 protein: CASSSTRNSPLHF
CDR3 DNA: TGTGCCAGCAGTTCAACGCGGAATTCACCCCTCCACTTT

V gene: TRBV4-3
clone size: NA
D gene: NA
J gene: TRBJ1-6
CDR3 protein: CASSQSIHSPLHF
CDR3 DNA: TGCGCCAGCAGCCAAAGTATCCATTCACCCCTCCACTTT

V gene: TRBV7-2
clone size: once
D gene: NA
J gene: TRBJ1-1
CDR3 protein: CASSLLGSRDRTEAFF
CDR3 DNA: TGTGCCAGCAGCTTACTAGGTTCAAGAGACAGAACTGAAGCTTTCTTT

V gene: TRBV5-4
clone size: NA
D gene: TRBD2
J gene: TRBJ2-5
CDR3 protein: CASSSRLAGAETQYF
CDR3 DNA: TGTGCCAGCAGCTCCAGACTAGCGGGAGCAGAGACCCAGTACTTC

V gene: TRBV30
clone size: NA
D gene: NA
J gene: TRBJ1-4
CDR3 protein: CAWSVLLGTRDGGKLFF
CDR3 DNA: TGTGCCTGGAGTGTTTTACTCGGGACACGGGATGGGGGAAAACTGTTTTTT

V gene: TRBV7-2
clone size: NA
D gene: NA
J gene: TRBJ2-1
CDR3 protein: CASSLLGRANEQFF
CDR3 DNA: TGTGCCAGCAGCTTACTAGGTAGGGCCAATGAGCAGTTCTTC

V gene: TRBV19
clone size: NA
D gene: NA
J gene: TRBJ2-2
CDR3 protein: CASSIVGDPNRGTGELFF
CDR3 DNA: TGTGCCAGTAGTATAGTGGGGGACCCTAATAGGGGCACCGGGGAGCTGTTTTTT

V gene: TRBV2
clone size: NA
D gene: NA
J gene: TRBJ1-4
CDR3 protein: CASSEGRDGGKLFF
CDR3 DNA: TGTGCCAGCAGTGAAGGCAGGGATGGGGGAAAACTGTTTTTT

V gene: TRBV7-9
clone size: NA
D gene: NA
J gene: TRBJ2-4
CDR3 protein: CASSLEQSIQYF
CDR3 DNA: TGTGCCAGCAGCTTAGAACAGTCCATTCAGTACTTC

V gene: TRBV10-3
clone size: NA
D gene: NA
J gene: TRBJ1-2
CDR3 protein: CAISAFQLVGANGYTF
CDR3 DNA: TGTGCCATCAGTGCCTTCCAGTTGGTGGGGGCTAATGGCTACACCTTC

V gene: TRBV5-1
clone size: NA
D gene: NA
J gene: TRBJ2-5
CDR3 protein: CASSTGQPQETQYF
CDR3 DNA: TGCGCCAGCAGCACCGGACAGCCGCAAGAGACCCAGTACTTC

V gene: TRBV5-1
clone size: NA
D gene: NA
J gene: TRBJ2-7
CDR3 protein: CASSLDLGGGAYEQYF
CDR3 DNA: TGCGCCAGCAGCTTGGACCTAGGGGGGGGAGCCTACGAGCAGTACTTC

V gene: TRBV23-1
clone size: few
D gene: NA
J gene: TRBJ1-2
CDR3 protein: CASPRREGGGYTF
CDR3 DNA: TGCGCCAGCCCCCGGCGGGAGGGAGGTGGCTACACCTTC

V gene: TRBV7-6
clone size: once
D gene: NA
J gene: TRBJ1-3
CDR3 protein: CASSRDDTSGNTIYF
CDR3 DNA: TGTGCCAGCAGCCGGGACGATACCTCTGGAAACACCATATATTTT

V gene: TRBV11-3
clone size: few
D gene: TRBD2
J gene: TRBJ2-7
CDR3 protein: CASSFLLAGSYEQYF
CDR3 DNA: TGTGCCAGCAGCTTCTTGTTAGCGGGATCCTACGAGCAGTACTTC

V gene: TRBV6-5
clone size: NA
D gene: NA
J gene: TRBJ1-2
CDR3 protein: CASSNLQGYYGYTF
CDR3 DNA: TGTGCCAGCAGCAACCTACAGGGATACTATGGCTACACCTTC

V gene: TRBV5-6
clone size: NA
D gene: NA
J gene: TRBJ1-2
CDR3 protein: CASRAVGDVYGYTF
CDR3 DNA: TGTGCCAGCAGGGCCGTCGGTGACGTCTATGGCTACACCTTC

V gene: TRBV6-5
clone size: few
D gene: NA
J gene: TRBJ2-2
CDR3 protein: CASSFAQNTGELFF
CDR3 DNA: TGTGCCAGCAGCTTCGCTCAAAACACCGGGGAGCTGTTTTTT

V gene: TRBV2
clone size: NA
D gene: NA
J gene: TRBJ1-4
CDR3 protein: CASSERGQLNEKLFF
CDR3 DNA: TGTGCCAGCAGTGAACGCGGTCAGTTGAATGAAAAACTGTTTTTT

V gene: TRBV11-3
clone size: NA
D gene: TRBD2
J gene: TRBJ2-7
CDR3 protein: CASSEGLAYGEQYF
CDR3 DNA: TGTGCCAGCAGCGAAGGACTAGCGTACGGCGAGCAGTACTTC

V gene: TRBV4-3
clone size: NA
D gene: NA
J gene: TRBJ2-1
CDR3 protein: CASSQDFRVIRRESSYNEQFF
CDR3 DNA: TGCGCCAGCAGCCAAGATTTCAGGGTTATCAGGCGGGAAAGCTCCTACAATGAGCAGTTCTTC

V gene: TRBV6-2/TRBV6-3
clone size: few
D gene: NA
J gene: TRBJ1-3
CDR3 protein: CASSYSRRGQKSGNTIYF
CDR3 DNA: TGTGCCAGCAGTTACTCTCGGAGAGGACAGAAATCTGGAAACACCATATATTTT

V gene: TRBV4-3
clone size: NA
D gene: NA
J gene: TRBJ2-2
CDR3 protein: CASSQERAAPINTGELFF
CDR3 DNA: TGCGCCAGCAGCCAAGAACGGGCCGCCCCGATCAACACCGGGGAGCTGTTTTTT

V gene: TRBV24-1
clone size: once
D gene: NA
J gene: TRBJ2-3
CDR3 protein: CATSVQGRTDTQYF
CDR3 DNA: TGTGCCACCAGTGTTCAAGGGCGGACAGATACGCAGTATTTT